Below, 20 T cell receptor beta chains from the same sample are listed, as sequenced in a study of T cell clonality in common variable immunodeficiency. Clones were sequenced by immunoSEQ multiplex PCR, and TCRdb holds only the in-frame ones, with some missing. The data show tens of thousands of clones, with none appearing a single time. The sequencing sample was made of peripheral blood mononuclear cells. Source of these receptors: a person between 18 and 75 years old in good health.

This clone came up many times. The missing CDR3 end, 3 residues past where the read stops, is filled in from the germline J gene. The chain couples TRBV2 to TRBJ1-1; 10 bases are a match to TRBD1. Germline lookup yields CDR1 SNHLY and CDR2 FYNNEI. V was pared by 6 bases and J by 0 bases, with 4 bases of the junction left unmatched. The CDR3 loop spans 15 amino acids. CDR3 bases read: TGTGCCAGCAGCAGACAGGGGGCCATGAACACTGAA. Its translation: CASSRQGAMNTE. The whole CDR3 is CASSRQGAMNTEAFF.

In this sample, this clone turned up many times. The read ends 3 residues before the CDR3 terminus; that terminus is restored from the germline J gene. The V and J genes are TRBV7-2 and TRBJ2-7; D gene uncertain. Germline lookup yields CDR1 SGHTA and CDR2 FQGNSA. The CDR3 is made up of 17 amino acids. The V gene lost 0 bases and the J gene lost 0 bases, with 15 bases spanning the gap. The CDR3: CASSLARLLPGSYEQYF. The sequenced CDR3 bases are TGTGCCAGCAGCTTAGCTCGTCTACTTCCGGGCTCCTACGAG.

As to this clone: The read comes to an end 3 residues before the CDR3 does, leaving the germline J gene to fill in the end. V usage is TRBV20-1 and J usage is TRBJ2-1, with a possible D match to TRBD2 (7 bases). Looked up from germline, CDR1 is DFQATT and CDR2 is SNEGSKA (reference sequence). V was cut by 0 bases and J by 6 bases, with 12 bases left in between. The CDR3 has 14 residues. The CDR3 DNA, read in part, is TGCAGTGCTAGAGACGTGGGGGGGCTCAATGAG. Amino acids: CSARDVGGLNE. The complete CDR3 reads CSARDVGGLNEQFF.

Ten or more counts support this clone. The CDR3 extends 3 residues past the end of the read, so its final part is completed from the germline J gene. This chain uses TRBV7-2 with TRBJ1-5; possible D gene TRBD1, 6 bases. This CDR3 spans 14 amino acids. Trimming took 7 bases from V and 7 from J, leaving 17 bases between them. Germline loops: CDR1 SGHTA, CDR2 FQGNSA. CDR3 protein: CASTIGGARQPQHF. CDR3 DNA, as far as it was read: TGTGCCAGCACTATTGGGGGGGCTCGCCAGCCC.

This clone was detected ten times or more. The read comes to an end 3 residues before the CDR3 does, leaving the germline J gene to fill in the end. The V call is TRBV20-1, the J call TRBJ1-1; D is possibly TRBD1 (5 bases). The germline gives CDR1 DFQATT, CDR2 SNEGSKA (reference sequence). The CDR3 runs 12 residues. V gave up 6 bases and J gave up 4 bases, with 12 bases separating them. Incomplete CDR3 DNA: TGCAGTGCCAGCTGGAGGGGCACTGAA. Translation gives CSASWRGTE. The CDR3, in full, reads CSASWRGTEAFF.

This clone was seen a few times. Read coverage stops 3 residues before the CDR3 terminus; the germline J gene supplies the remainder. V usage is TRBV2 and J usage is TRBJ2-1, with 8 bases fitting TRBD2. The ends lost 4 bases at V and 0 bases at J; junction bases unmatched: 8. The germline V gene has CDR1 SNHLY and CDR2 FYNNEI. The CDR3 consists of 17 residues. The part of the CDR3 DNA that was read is TGTGCCAGCAGTGCCCTACTAGCGGCTAGCTCCTACAATGAG. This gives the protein CASSALLAASSYNE. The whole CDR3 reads CASSALLAASSYNEQFF. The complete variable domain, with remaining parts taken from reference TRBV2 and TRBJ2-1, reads EPEVTQTPSHQVTQMGQEVILRCVPISNHLYFYWYRQILGQKVEFLVSFYNNEISEKSEIFDDQFSVERPDGSNFTLKIRSTKLEDSAMYFCASSALLAASSYNEQFFGPGTRLTVL.

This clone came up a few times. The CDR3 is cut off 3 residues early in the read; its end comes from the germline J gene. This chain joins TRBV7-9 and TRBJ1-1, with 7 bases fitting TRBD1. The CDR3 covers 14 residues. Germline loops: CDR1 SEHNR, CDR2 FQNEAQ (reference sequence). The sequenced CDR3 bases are TGTGCCAGCCACAAACAGGGGTCACTTGGCGAA. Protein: CASHKQGSLGE. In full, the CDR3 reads CASHKQGSLGEAFF.

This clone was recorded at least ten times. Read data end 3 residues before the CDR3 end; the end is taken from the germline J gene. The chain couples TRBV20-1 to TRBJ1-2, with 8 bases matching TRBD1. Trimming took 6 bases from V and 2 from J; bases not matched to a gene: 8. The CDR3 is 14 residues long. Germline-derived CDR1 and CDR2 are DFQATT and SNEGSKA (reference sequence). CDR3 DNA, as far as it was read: TGCAGTGCCAGCGACAGGGGATCAAACTATGGC. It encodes CSASDRGSNYG. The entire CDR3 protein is CSASDRGSNYGYTF.

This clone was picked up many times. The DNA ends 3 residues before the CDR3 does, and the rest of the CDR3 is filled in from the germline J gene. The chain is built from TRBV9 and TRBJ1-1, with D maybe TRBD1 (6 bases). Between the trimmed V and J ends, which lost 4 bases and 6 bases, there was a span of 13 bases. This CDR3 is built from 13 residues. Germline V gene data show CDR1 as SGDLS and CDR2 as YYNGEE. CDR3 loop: CASSTQGKAEAFF. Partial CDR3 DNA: TGTGCCAGCAGCACGCAGGGGAAGGCTGAA.

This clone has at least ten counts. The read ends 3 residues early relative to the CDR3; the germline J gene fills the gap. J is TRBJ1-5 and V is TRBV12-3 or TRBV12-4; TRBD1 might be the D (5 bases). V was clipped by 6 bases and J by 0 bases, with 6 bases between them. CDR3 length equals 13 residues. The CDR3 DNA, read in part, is TGTGCCAGCAGAGGGGATAGCAATCAGCCC. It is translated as CASRGDSNQP. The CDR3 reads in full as CASRGDSNQPQHF.

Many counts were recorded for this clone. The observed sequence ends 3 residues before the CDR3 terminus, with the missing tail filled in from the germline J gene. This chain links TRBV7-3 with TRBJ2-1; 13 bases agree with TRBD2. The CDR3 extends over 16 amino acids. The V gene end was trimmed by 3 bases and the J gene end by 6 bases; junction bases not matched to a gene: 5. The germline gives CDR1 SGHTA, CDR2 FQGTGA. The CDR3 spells CASSFVLAGGRNEQFF. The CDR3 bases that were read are TGTGCCAGCAGCTTCGTACTAGCGGGAGGGCGCAATGAG.

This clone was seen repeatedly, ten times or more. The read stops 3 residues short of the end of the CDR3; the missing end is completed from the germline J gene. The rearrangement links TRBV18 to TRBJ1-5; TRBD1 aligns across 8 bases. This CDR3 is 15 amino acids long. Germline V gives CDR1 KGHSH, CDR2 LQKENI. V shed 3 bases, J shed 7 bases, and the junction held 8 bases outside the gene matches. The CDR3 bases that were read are TGTGCCAGCTCACCTCCAGGACAGGGAGGCCAGCCC. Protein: CASSPPGQGGQP. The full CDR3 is CASSPPGQGGQPQHF.

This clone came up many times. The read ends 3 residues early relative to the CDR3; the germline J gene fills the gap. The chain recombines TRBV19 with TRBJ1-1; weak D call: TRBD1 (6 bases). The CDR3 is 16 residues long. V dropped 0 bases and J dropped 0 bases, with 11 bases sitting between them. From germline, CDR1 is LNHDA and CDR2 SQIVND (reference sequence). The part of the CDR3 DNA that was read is TGTGCCAGTAGTATAGATTTTTCAGGGGTGAACACTGAA. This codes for CASSIDFSGVNTE. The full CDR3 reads CASSIDFSGVNTEAFF.

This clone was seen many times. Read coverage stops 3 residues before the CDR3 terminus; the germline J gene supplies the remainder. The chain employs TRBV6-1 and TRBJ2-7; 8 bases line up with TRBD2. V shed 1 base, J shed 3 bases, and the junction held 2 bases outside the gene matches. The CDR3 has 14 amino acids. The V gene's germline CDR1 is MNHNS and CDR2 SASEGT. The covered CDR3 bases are TGTGCCAGCAGTGAAGAGGGGACTAGCTACGAG. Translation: CASSEEGTSYE. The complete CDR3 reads CASSEEGTSYEQYF.

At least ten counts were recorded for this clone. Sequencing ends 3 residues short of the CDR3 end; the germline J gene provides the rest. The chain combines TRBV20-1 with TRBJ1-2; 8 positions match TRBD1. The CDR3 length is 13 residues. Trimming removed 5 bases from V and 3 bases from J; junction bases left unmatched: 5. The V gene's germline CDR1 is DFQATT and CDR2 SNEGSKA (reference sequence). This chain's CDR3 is CSAEGGQDYGYTF. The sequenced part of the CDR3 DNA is TGCAGTGCTGAGGGGGGACAGGACTATGGC.

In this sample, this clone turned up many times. The CDR3 loop reads CASSYPTGQGGYGYTF. Partial CDR3 DNA: TGTGCCAGCAGTTACCCCACCGGACAGGGCGGCTATGGC. The V and J genes are TRBV6-2 or TRBV6-3 and TRBJ1-2; TRBD1 agrees at 8 bases. Read data end 3 residues before the CDR3 end; the end is taken from the germline J gene. The CDR3 runs 16 residues. Trimming removed 2 bases from V and 4 bases from J; junction bases left unmatched: 9. Germline V gives CDR1 MNHEY, CDR2 SVGEGT.

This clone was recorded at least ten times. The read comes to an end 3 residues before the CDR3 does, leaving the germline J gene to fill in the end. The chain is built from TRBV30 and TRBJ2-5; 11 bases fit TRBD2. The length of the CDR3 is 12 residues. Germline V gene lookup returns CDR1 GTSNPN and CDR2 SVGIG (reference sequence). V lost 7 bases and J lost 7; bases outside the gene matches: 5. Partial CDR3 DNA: TGTGCCTTGGGACTAGCGGATGGGACC. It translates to CALGLADGT. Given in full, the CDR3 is CALGLADGTQYF. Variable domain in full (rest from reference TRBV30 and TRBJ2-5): SQTIHQWPATLVQPVGSPLSLECTVEGTSNPNLYWYRQAAGRGLQLLFYSVGIGQISSEVPQNLSASRPQDRQFILSSKKLLLSDSGFYLCALGLADGTQYFGPGTRLLVL.

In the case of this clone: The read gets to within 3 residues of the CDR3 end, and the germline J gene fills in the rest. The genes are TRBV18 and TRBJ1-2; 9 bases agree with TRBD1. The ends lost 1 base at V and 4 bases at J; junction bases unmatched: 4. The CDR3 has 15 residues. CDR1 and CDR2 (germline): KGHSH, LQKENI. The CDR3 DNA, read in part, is TGTGCCAGCTCACCACGGGACAGGGTGAGCTATGGC. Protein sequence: CASSPRDRVSYG. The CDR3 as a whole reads CASSPRDRVSYGYTF.

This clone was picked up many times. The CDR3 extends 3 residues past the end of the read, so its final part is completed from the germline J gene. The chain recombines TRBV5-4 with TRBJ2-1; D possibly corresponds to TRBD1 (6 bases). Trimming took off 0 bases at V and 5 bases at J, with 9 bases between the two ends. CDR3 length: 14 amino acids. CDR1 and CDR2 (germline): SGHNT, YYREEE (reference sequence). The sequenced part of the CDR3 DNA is TGTGCCAGCAGCTTGGGTAGGACAGACAATGAG. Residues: CASSLGRTDNE. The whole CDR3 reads CASSLGRTDNEQFF.

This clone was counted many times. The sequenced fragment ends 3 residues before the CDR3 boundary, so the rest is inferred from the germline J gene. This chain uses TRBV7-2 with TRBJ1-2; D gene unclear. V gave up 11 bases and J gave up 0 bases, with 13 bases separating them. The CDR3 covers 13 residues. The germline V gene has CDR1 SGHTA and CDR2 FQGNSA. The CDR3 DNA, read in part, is TGTGCCGTACCTCTTCGGGCTAACTATGGC. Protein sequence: CAVPLRANYG. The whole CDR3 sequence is CAVPLRANYGYTF.